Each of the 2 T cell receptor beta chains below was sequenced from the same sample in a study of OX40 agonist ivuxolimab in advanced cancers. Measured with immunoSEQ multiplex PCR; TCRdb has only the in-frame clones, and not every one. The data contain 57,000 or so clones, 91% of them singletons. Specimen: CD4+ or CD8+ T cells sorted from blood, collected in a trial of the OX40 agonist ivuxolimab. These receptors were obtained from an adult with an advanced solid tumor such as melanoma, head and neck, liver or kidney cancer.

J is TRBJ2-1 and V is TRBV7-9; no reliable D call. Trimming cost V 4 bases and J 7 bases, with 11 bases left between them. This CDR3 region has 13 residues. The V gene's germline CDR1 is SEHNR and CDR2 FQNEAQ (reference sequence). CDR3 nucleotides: TGTGCCAGCAGCTCGAAAGGACCGAATGAGCAGTTCTTC. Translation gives CASSSKGPNEQFF.

The CDR3 coding sequence is TGCGCCAGCAGCTTGGGACTCCCCCAAACCAATGAGCAGTTCTTC. It specifies CASSLGLPQTNEQFF. The rearrangement joins TRBV5-1 to TRBJ2-1; D is unresolved. This CDR3 spans 15 amino acids. V dropped 0 bases and J dropped 6 bases, with 13 bases sitting between them. The germline CDR1 and CDR2 sequences are SGHRS and YFSETQ.